The 22 T cell receptor beta chains presented below share a single source sample, sequenced in a study of blood T cells in healthy people across ages. Sample-barcoded 5' priming and a J-beta primer mix drove a second PCR of 7 to 11 cycles. MiXCR, applied by TCRdb to the 5' RACE reads, yields one record per CDR3 protein. The sample records 1,500,000 or so distinct CDR3 sequences, 40% to 45% being singletons. The sequencing sample was made of blood. Receptors originate from a woman under 30 in good health.

The rearrangement links TRBV7-9 to TRBJ2-7; D is ambiguous. Germline V gene lookup returns CDR1 SEHNR and CDR2 FQNEAQ (reference sequence). V was clipped by 5 bases and J by 7 bases, with 21 bases between them. This CDR3 is built from 15 residues. The CDR3 DNA is TGTGCCAGCAGCATATCCGGCGGAGCCCAGGAAGAGCAGTACTTC. This sequence encodes CASSISGGAQEEQYF.

J is TRBJ1-6 and V is TRBV20-1; D remains ambiguous. Germline CDR1 is DFQATT and CDR2 is SNEGSKA (reference sequence). This CDR3 comprises 16 residues. Trimming removed 1 base at V and 0 bases at J, with 10 bases between. In DNA form, the CDR3 reads TGCAGTGCTAGAGGAGGGATTAGCTCCTATAATTCACCCCTCCACTTT. Its translation is CSARGGISSYNSPLHF.

This clonotype has only a few counts. This chain joins TRBV20-1 and TRBJ2-7, with 7 bases identical to TRBD2. With 0 bases clipped from V and 9 bases from J, the junction kept 11 bases outside the gene matches. This CDR3 is 14 amino acids long. Per germline, CDR1 DFQATT and CDR2 SNEGSKA (reference sequence). The CDR3 loop is CSARDRLAATGQYF. The DNA of the CDR3 is TGCAGTGCTAGAGATCGGCTAGCGGCTACCGGGCAGTACTTC.

V is TRBV7-8 and J is TRBJ2-1, with D perhaps matching TRBD1 (5 bases). This CDR3 region has 15 residues. Per germline, CDR1 SGHVS and CDR2 FQNEAQ. The V end was cut by 4 bases, the J end by 10 bases, with 20 bases between. The CDR3 DNA reads TGTGCCAGCAGCTCGTTGACAGAGAGCTCCTACGAGCAGTTCTTC. It encodes CASSSLTESSYEQFF.

This clonotype was counted once. The CDR3 nucleotides are TGTGCCAGCAGCACCCCTCCAGGGACAGCGTCCTCCGATACGCAGTATTTT. The encoded protein is CASSTPPGTASSDTQYF. This chain connects TRBV7-2 to TRBJ2-3; 7 nucleotides agree with TRBD1. Germline values: CDR1 SGHTA, CDR2 FQGNSA. This CDR3 region has 17 residues. The trim removed 5 bases at V and 6 bases at J, leaving 17 bases unmatched.

The gene calls are TRBV12-3 or TRBV12-4 and TRBJ2-6; D is undetermined. V lost 7 bases and J lost 3, with 13 bases in between. The CDR3 loop spans 15 amino acids. The CDR3 sequence: CASNRLDFGANVLTF. In DNA, the CDR3 is TGTGCCAGCAACCGACTGGATTTTGGGGCCAACGTCCTGACTTTC.

This chain connects TRBV25-1 to TRBJ2-5; D gene unclear. With the DNA end fitting TRBJ2-7 better, the J assignment may be wrong. This CDR3 is 13 amino acids long. CDR1 and CDR2 (germline): MGHDK, SYGVNS. CDR3 residues: CASSLDWTYEQYF. Written as DNA, the CDR3 is TGTGCCAGCAGCCTCGACTGGACCTACGAGCAGTACTTC.

V usage is TRBV5-1 and J usage is TRBJ2-5; D remains unclear. Trimming removed 2 bases from V and 5 bases from J, with 13 bases in between. Germline CDR1 is SGHRS and CDR2 is YFSETQ. The CDR3 is 14 residues long. The CDR3 spells CASSLALNGETQYF. In DNA, the CDR3 is TGCGCCAGCAGCTTAGCCCTAAACGGGGAGACCCAGTACTTC. The complete variable domain, with remaining parts taken from reference TRBV5-1 and TRBJ2-5, reads KAGVTQTPRYLIKTRGQQVTLSCSPISGHRSVSWYQQTPGQGLQFLFEYFSETQRNKGNFPGRFSGRQFSNSRSEMNVSTLELGDSALYLCASSLALNGETQYFGPGTRLLVL.

The sample holds one count of this clonotype. The chain links TRBV27 to TRBJ2-5; D is perhaps TRBD2 (6 bases). The V gene lost 6 bases and the J gene lost 4 bases, with 18 bases spanning the gap. The CDR3 has 15 residues. CDR1 is MNHEY, CDR2 SMNVEV, per germline (reference sequence). The chain's CDR3 is CASRVSSGVPETQYF. The CDR3 nucleotides read TGTGCCAGCAGAGTTTCGTCGGGGGTCCCAGAGACCCAGTACTTC.

V gene TRBV24-1 combines with J gene TRBJ1-2, with a tentative D call TRBD1 (5 bases). The V end lost 4 bases, the J end lost 5 bases, and 13 bases lay between the germline ends. The CDR3 runs to 14 residues. From germline, CDR1 is KGHDR and CDR2 SFDVKD. This chain's CDR3 is CATSEGRAPYGYTF. CDR3 bases: TGTGCCACCAGTGAGGGACGGGCCCCGTATGGCTACACCTTC.

This clonotype was counted only a few times. The chain has TRBV20-1 and TRBJ2-5; D is unresolved. The end of the DNA fits TRBJ2-7 better, so the J call may be wrong. The CDR3 is made up of 12 amino acids. Germline lookup yields CDR1 DFQATT and CDR2 SNEGSKA (reference sequence). The CDR3 DNA sequence: TGCAGTGAAAGGTCAACATTAGGCGAGCAGTACTTC. The encoded protein is CSERSTLGEQYF.

V usage is TRBV7-9 and J usage is TRBJ2-7; D is possibly TRBD2 (7 bases). Germline V lookup: CDR1 SEHNR, CDR2 FQNEAQ (reference sequence). V was cut by 7 bases and J by 4 bases, with 17 bases left in between. CDR3 size: 14 residues. The CDR3 loop is CASTQGGGPYEQYF. CDR3 in DNA: TGTGCCAGCACCCAAGGGGGGGGGCCTTACGAGCAGTACTTC.

This clonotype was counted between two and nine times. The J gene is TRBJ2-3, the V gene TRBV15; 11 bases line up with TRBD2. The CDR3 covers 16 residues. CDR1 is LNHNV and CDR2 is YYDKDF in the germline V gene (reference sequence). Trimming at V came to 0 bases and at J to 8 bases, leaving 7 bases not matched to a gene. The CDR3: CATSRDLTSGSGTQYF. As DNA, the CDR3 is TGTGCCACCAGCAGAGATCTTACTAGCGGGAGTGGTACGCAGTATTTT.

V is TRBV20-1 and J is TRBJ1-5, with 7 positions matching TRBD1. Germline-derived CDR1 and CDR2 are DFQATT and SNEGSKA (reference sequence). CDR3 length equals 13 residues. The trim removed 6 bases at V and 4 bases at J, leaving 6 bases unmatched. The CDR3 loop reads CSAKRQGNQPQHF. The CDR3 DNA is TGCAGTGCAAAAAGACAGGGAAATCAGCCCCAGCATTTT.

The chain combines TRBV4-2 with TRBJ2-3; TRBD1 agrees at 7 bases. The CDR3 length is 15 residues. In germline, CDR1 is LGHNA, CDR2 YNFKEQ. V gave up 0 bases and J gave up 4 bases; unmatched junction bases: 4. The CDR3 DNA sequence: TGTGCCAGCAGCCAAGACGGACAGGCCCCAGATACGCAGTATTTT. As protein: CASSQDGQAPDTQYF.

The chain recombines TRBV30 with TRBJ1-2, with D unclear. V was pared by 2 bases and J by 8 bases, with 6 bases between. CDR1 is GTSNPN and CDR2 is SVGIG in the germline V gene (reference sequence). The CDR3 sequence is 10 residues long. Here the CDR3 reads CAWSRNGYTF. The CDR3 coding sequence is TGTGCCTGGAGTAGAAACGGCTACACCTTC.

The chain has TRBV20-1 and TRBJ2-3; D possibly corresponds to TRBD2 (6 bases). Germline lookup yields CDR1 DFQATT and CDR2 SNEGSKA (reference sequence). Trimming removed 0 bases at V and 6 bases at J, with 13 bases between. The CDR3 sequence is 14 residues long. This chain's CDR3 is CSARDPGGMDTQYF. The CDR3 DNA sequence: TGCAGTGCTAGAGATCCTGGGGGGATGGATACGCAGTATTTT.

The chain is built from TRBV28 and TRBJ2-2, with TRBD2 matching 9 bases. Germline assignment: CDR1 MDHEN and CDR2 SYDVKM. V shed 2 bases, J shed 6 bases, and the junction held 1 base outside the gene matches. The CDR3 extends over 14 amino acids. The CDR3 region is CASSLLAGSGELFF. The CDR3 nucleotides read TGTGCCAGCAGTTTACTAGCGGGATCCGGGGAGCTGTTTTTT.

The V and J genes are TRBV3-1 and TRBJ2-1; 7 positions match TRBD2. V lost 0 bases to trimming and J lost 8 bases; unmatched junction nucleotides: 16. The length of the CDR3 is 18 residues. Germline values: CDR1 LGHDT, CDR2 YNNKEL (reference sequence). CDR3 bases: TGTGCCAGCAGCCAAGAAAGGGCCCCCACTAGCGTGGACTATGAGCAGTTCTTC. It specifies CASSQERAPTSVDYEQFF.

In this sample, this clonotype turned up many times. The genes are TRBV4-1 and TRBJ1-2; D is unclear. Germline CDR1 is MGHRA and CDR2 is YSYEKL. V dropped 0 bases and J dropped 5 bases, with 13 bases sitting between them. The CDR3 is 15 amino acids. The CDR3 nucleotides read TGCGCCAGCAGCCAAGAGCCGGGTTTACAGTATGGCTACACCTTC. Protein: CASSQEPGLQYGYTF.

This rearrangement joins TRBV7-8 to TRBJ2-1; D ambiguous. The CDR3 runs 15 residues. Trimming took off 0 bases at V and 5 bases at J, with 11 bases between the two ends. Germline-derived CDR1 and CDR2 are SGHVS and FQNEAQ. CDR3 loop: CASSLAKGRHNEQFF. The CDR3 nucleotides are TGTGCCAGCAGCTTAGCGAAGGGTAGGCACAATGAGCAGTTCTTC. Using reference TRBV7-8 and TRBJ2-1 for the parts outside the CDR3, the full variable domain is GAGVSQSPRYKVAKRGQDVALRCDPISGHVSLFWYQQALGQGPEFLTYFQNEAQLDKSGLPSDRFFAERPEGSVSTLKIQRTQQEDSAVYLCASSLAKGRHNEQFFGPGTRLTVL.

The CDR3 sequence is CASSQGRRLDEQFF. The CDR3 nucleotides read TGCGCCAGCAGCCAAGGTCGGCGTCTCGATGAGCAGTTCTTC. V usage is TRBV4-3 and J usage is TRBJ2-1; D call uncertain. The germline CDR1 and CDR2 sequences are LGHNA and YSLEER. The V and J ends lost 1 base and 8 bases respectively, with 12 bases between them. The CDR3 has 14 residues.